There are a few counts of the clone carrying this T cell receptor (beta chain). The antigen remains unidentified. These data originate in a study of T cell repertoires in cytomegalovirus infection. For the study at large: Signatures in public TCR beta sequences pointed to both CMV infection and matching HLA type.

TCRdb reanalysed the reads using MiXCR and keeps one entry per CDR3 protein. The sample has 450,000 to 550,000 distinct CDR3 sequences, approximately 15% seen once. CDR1 is MNHGY, CDR2 SAAAGT, per germline. The CDR3 sequence is 15 residues long. V gave up 4 bases and J gave up 2 bases, with 14 bases separating them. Study outcomes and limitations: CMV carriers with the relevant HLA were identified by cumulative public TCR beta family frequency. There were HLA-C-restricted CMV-specific TCR beta clonotypes dominating the ex vivo response.

Sample: CD8+ T cells from PBMCs. This TCR derives from a human donor in good health (CMV status not recorded). Some clones in this sample may be carry-over from other donors' samples. The genes are TRBV6-8 and TRBJ1-1, with D unresolved. CDR3 coding DNA: TGTGCCAGCAGTTCCCCCTACATTCCCAACACTGAAGCTTTCTTT. Protein sequence: CASSSPYIPNTEAFF.